This T cell receptor beta chain comes out of a study of blood T cell repertoires in COVID-19. Study information: Sites in the United States, Italy and Spain provided acute and convalescent COVID-19 samples. PBMCs, B-cell-depleted T cells, or T cells provided the cDNA or gDNA that made up the material.

In the original analysis: Amplification from reference gene primers served as the basis for estimated nucleated cell counts. Clones were read by immunoSEQ multiplex PCR, and TCRdb kept only the in-frame ones, dropping some. V and J calls and clone size are given by that table; D and trimming were obtained from the DNA. The table records 200,000 or so clones, approximately 80% of them present only once. Per germline, CDR1 ENHRY and CDR2 SYGVKD. The CDR3 extends over 18 amino acids. V shed 0 bases and J shed 0 bases, with 17 bases lying between them. This clone was observed a single time. The chain uses TRBV10-3 and TRBJ1-2; D perhaps matches TRBD1 (6 bases). Sequenced material: peripheral blood. This receptor was taken from a woman aged 55 to 70 who had recovered from COVID-19. DNA for the CDR3: TGTGCCATCAGTGAGTCTCCCGGACAGCCTCAACCTAACTATGGCTACACCTTC. Amino acid sequence: CAISESPGQPQPNYGYTF.